This TCR beta chain came from a study of T cells after yellow fever vaccination. Across the study: SMART-Seq v4 Ultra Low Input served to prepare low-cell-number fractions.

The CDR3 totals 15 residues. The V and J ends lost 1 base and 2 bases respectively, with 10 bases between them. In this sample, this clonotype turned up a few times. The antigen is unknown. Template switching by 5'RACE produced TCR cDNA, adding a universal primer site and UMIs. From the 5' RACE reads, TCRdb called clonotypes with MiXCR, one entry per CDR3 protein. The sample shows 550,000 to 750,000 distinct CDR3 sequences, less than 15% of them seen only once. Findings of the study overall: Abundant bulk-derived clonotypes could contaminate FACS-sorted repertoires.

Source: PBMCs, taken on the day of the yellow fever booster vaccination. This receptor was obtained from a man aged 25 to 40 who received the YFV17D yellow fever vaccine. This sequence joins TRBV5-3 and TRBJ2-1; D is undetermined. TRBV5-3 is designated an ORF whose function remains uncertain. The CDR3 spells CARSLCLLAYNEQFF. The DNA for the CDR3 is TGTGCCAGAAGCTTGTGCCTGTTGGCCTACAATGAGCAGTTCTTC.